This entry is about one TCR beta chain. Its antigen is unknown. Germline lookup yields CDR1 SSHAT and CDR2 FNYEAQ (reference sequence). The trim removed 5 bases at V and 6 bases at J, leaving 9 bases unmatched. CDR3 size: 15 residues. These data belong to a study of cytomegalovirus exposure and HLA in healthy donors. Study results and limitations: A missense DCLRE1C variant was associated with V- and J-gene trimming of TCR beta chains in a later analysis, and an independent cohort replicated the association. Rare TCR sequences dominated, though some public TCRs recurred in many donors.

Use of 60 Vbeta and 13 Jbeta primers characterized the PCR. Repertoires were generated with immunoSEQ multiplex PCR, while TCRdb's copy carries only in-frame clones and drops some. The profile shows 170,000 or so clones, approximately 82% of them singletons. This rearrangement joins TRBV7-7 to TRBJ2-3, with 9 bases that match TRBD2. The source material was PBMCs. The origin of this receptor is a woman in her 30s in good health and CMV-seronegative. The CDR3 spells CASSRGSGGPDTQYF. In DNA form, the CDR3 reads TGTGCCAGCAGCCGGGGAAGCGGGGGGCCGGATACGCAGTATTTT.